This T cell receptor (beta chain) appears in the sequencing data of a study of blood T cell repertoires in COVID-19. Study context: Some COVID-19 samples were acute and others convalescent; all came from the United States, Italy and Spain. PBMCs, B-cell-depleted T cells, or T cells were the source of the cDNA or gDNA that made up the material.

The CDR3 is made up of 15 amino acids. V was cut by 1 base and J by 7 bases, with 11 bases left in between. Germline V gene data show CDR1 as LGHNA and CDR2 as YNFKEQ. TCRdb's copy holds only in-frame clones and misses some; the assay was immunoSEQ multiplex PCR. The data contain some 160,000 clones, roughly 93% of them singletons. The TCR comes from a young man with acute or convalescent COVID-19. The chain carries TRBV4-2 and TRBJ1-6; D gene ambiguous. Sequencing input: peripheral blood. The DNA of the CDR3 is TGTGCCAGCAGCCAAGGTCCCCAGACAAATTCACCCCTCCACTTT. Its translation is CASSQGPQTNSPLHF.